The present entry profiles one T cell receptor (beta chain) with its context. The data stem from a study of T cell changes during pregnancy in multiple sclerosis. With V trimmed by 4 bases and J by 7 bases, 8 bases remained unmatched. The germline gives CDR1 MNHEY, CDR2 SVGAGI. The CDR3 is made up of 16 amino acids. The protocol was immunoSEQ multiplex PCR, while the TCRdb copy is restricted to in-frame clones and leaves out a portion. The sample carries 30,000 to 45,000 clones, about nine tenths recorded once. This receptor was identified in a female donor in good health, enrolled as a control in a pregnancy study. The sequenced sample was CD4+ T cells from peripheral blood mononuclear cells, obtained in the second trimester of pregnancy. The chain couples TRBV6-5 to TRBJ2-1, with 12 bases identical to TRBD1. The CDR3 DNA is TGTGCCAGCAGTTCTTTCCGGGACAGGGGGCAGAATGAGCAGTTCTTC. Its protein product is CASSSFRDRGQNEQFF.